The 7 T cell receptor beta chains given below trace back to one sample, sequenced in a study of blood T cell repertoires in COVID-19. Measured with immunoSEQ multiplex PCR; TCRdb has only the in-frame clones, and not every one. The data show about 280,000 clones, over 75% seen once. Sequences were obtained from peripheral blood. The receptors here all came from a human donor in a cohort sampled during active COVID-19.

The chain employs TRBV27 and TRBJ2-1; 10 nucleotides line up with TRBD2. Per the germline V gene, CDR1 is MNHEY and CDR2 is SMNVEV (reference sequence). The length of the CDR3 is 14 residues. J lost 10 bases, V lost 3 bases, and 6 bases had no gene match. The CDR3 coding sequence is TGTGCCAGCAGTTTCCGACTAGCGGGCGAAGAGCAGTTCTTC. Protein: CASSFRLAGEEQFF.

V and J are TRBV5-1 and TRBJ2-3, with TRBD2 identical over 9 bases. Germline V gives CDR1 SGHRS, CDR2 YFSETQ. This CDR3 contains 14 residues. With 4 bases clipped from V and 4 bases from J, the junction kept 4 bases outside the gene matches. CDR3 sequence reads: CASSPSGNADTQYF. Here the CDR3 DNA reads TGCGCCAGCAGCCCTAGCGGGAATGCAGATACGCAGTATTTT.

This chain joins TRBV9 and TRBJ2-1, with D possibly matching TRBD1 (5 bases). Trimming shortened V by 4 bases and J by 0 bases, and 14 bases separated the two germline ends. Germline-derived CDR1 and CDR2 are SGDLS and YYNGEE. The CDR3 length is 16 residues. CDR3 in DNA: TGTGCCAGCAGCCCAACAACAGGCAGCTCCTACAATGAGCAGTTCTTC. Its protein is CASSPTTGSSYNEQFF.

This chain connects TRBV29-1 to TRBJ2-7; D may be TRBD1 (5 bases). Between the trimmed V and J ends, which lost 6 bases and 7 bases, there was a span of 16 bases. CDR1 and CDR2 from the germline V gene are SQVTM and ANQGSEA. The CDR3 runs 12 residues. CDR3 sequence: CSVAGRADEQYF. CDR3 bases: TGCAGCGTGGCAGGCAGGGCTGATGAGCAGTACTTC.

The chain employs TRBV2 and TRBJ2-7; 8 positions agree with TRBD2. CDR1 and CDR2 from the germline V gene are SNHLY and FYNNEI. Germline trimming cut 7 bases from V and 5 bases from J; bases unmatched to any gene: 7. This CDR3 contains 13 residues. CDR3 DNA sequence: TGTGCCAGCAATAGAGCGGGAGTAGACGAGCAGTACTTC. It codes for CASNRAGVDEQYF. Supplemented by reference TRBV2 and TRBJ2-7, the full variable domain reads EPEVTQTPSHQVTQMGQEVILRCVPISNHLYFYWYRQILGQKVEFLVSFYNNEISEKSEIFDDQFSVERPDGSNFTLKIRSTKLEDSAMYFCASNRAGVDEQYFGPGTRLTVT.

The V gene is TRBV3-1 (or the pseudogene TRBV3-2), the J gene TRBJ2-5; TRBD1 matches 7 bases. The ends lost 6 bases at V and 5 bases at J; junction bases unmatched: 6. The CDR3 runs 13 residues. Germline CDR1 reads LGHDT; CDR2 reads YNNKEL (reference sequence). CDR3: CASRHRGRETQYF. DNA for the CDR3: TGTGCCAGCAGGCACAGGGGAAGGGAGACCCAGTACTTC.

This clone was counted a single time. V and J are TRBV6-6 and TRBJ1-3; 7 bases are a match to TRBD1. J was trimmed by 4 bases and V by 7 bases; bases with no gene match: 7. The germline V gene encodes CDR1 MNHNY and CDR2 SVGAGI (reference sequence). The CDR3 extends over 14 amino acids. CDR3 DNA: TGTGCCAGCAAAGGCCAGGGGGACGGAAACACCATATATTTT. This sequence encodes CASKGQGDGNTIYF.